These T cell receptor beta chains were read from a single sample in a study of beta chain features in type 1 diabetes. The repertoire was sequenced with immunoSEQ multiplex PCR; TCRdb's copy has only in-frame clones and lacks some. The sample carries about 190,000 clones, roughly 8% recorded once. The specimen sequenced was central memory CD4+ T cells from blood. The receptors here all came from a man aged 18-30 years with type 1 diabetes. Each CDR3 is given with its conserved first and last residue. Fields, in order: D gene, J gene, V gene, clone size, CDR3 length, CDR3 DNA, CDR3 protein. D genes are given only for firm matches. Size values are once, few and many counts, or a class for expanded clones, and some rows have none.

>-|TRBJ2-7|TRBV7-2|-|16
TGTGCCAGCAGCCTATCGATGACAGGCGGTATTTACGAGCAGTACTTC
CASSLSMTGGIYEQYF
>TRBD2|TRBJ2-1|TRBV4-2|-|17
TGTGCCAGCAGCCGGTCAGTAGCGGGATCCGCCTACAATGAGCAGTTCTTC
CASSRSVAGSAYNEQFF
>TRBD1|TRBJ1-2|TRBV5-5|-|13
TGTGCCAGCAGCTTCGGGACAGTAGATGGCTACACCTTC
CASSFGTVDGYTF
>-|TRBJ2-1|TRBV5-1|-|14
TGCGCCAGCAGCTTGGTTCAGAAAAGTGATGAGCAGTTCTTC
CASSLVQKSDEQFF
>TRBD1|TRBJ2-7|TRBV4-3|few|16
TGCGCCAGCAGCCAAGCGACAGGGAGAAGGACCTACGAGCAGTACTTC
CASSQATGRRTYEQYF
>-|TRBJ1-1|TRBV18|-|13
TGTGCCAGCTCACCGAACCACGGGAGTGAAGCTTTCTTT
CASSPNHGSEAFF
>TRBD1|TRBJ2-1|TRBV5-1|few|14
TGCGCCAGCAGCGCGGGACAGGGGTACAATGAGCAGTTCTTC
CASSAGQGYNEQFF
>TRBD2|TRBJ2-7|TRBV2|-|13
TGTGCCAGCAGTGGGACTAGCGGGGGGGAGCAGTACTTC
CASSGTSGGEQYF
>-|TRBJ1-2|TRBV28|many|14
TGTGCCAGCAGTTTAGTTAGGGGTGGCGTAGGCTACACCTTC
CASSLVRGGVGYTF
>-|TRBJ2-7|TRBV28|-|11
TGTGCCAGCAGTTTTAGATACGAGCAGTACTTC
CASSFRYEQYF
>-|TRBJ2-5|TRBV27|-|14
TGTGCCAGCAGTTTCGGGGGTTCTGCGGAGACCCAGTACTTC
CASSFGGSAETQYF
>TRBD1|TRBJ2-7|TRBV11-2|-|15
TGCGCCAGCAGCACTTTCGGGACAGGGGACTACGAGCAGTACTTC
CASSTFGTGDYEQYF
>-|TRBJ2-7|TRBV28|many|11
TGTGCCAGCAGTTTACGGTACGAGCAGTACTTC
CASSLRYEQYF
>-|TRBJ1-5|TRBV6-6|-|12
TGTGCCAGCAGTTATGGTGCGGGTTTTGGGCATTTT
CASSYGAGFGHF
>-|TRBJ1-1|TRBV27|-|16
TGTGCCAGCAGGACCGGGACAACCGATCCGAACACTGAAGCTTTCTTT
CASRTGTTDPNTEAFF
>TRBD2|TRBJ2-1|TRBV30|few|14
TGTGCCGGAAGACTAGCGGGAAACTACAATGAGCAGTTCTTC
CAGRLAGNYNEQFF
>-|TRBJ1-1|TRBV30|-|12
TGTGCCTGGAGTGTAGGTACAGCCCAAGCTTTCTTT
CAWSVGTAQAFF
>-|TRBJ2-5|TRBV7-2|few|15
TGTGCCAGCAGCCTCAAGGGGGGGGCCGGGGGGACCCAGTACTTC
CASSLKGGAGGTQYF
>-|TRBJ1-1|TRBV19|-|13
TGTGCCAGTAGATACAGGGACGACACTGAAGCTTTCTTT
CASRYRDDTEAFF
>TRBD1|TRBJ1-5|TRBV28|few|15
TGTGCCAGCAGTCCGGCGGGGACAGCTTATCAGCCCCAGCATTTT
CASSPAGTAYQPQHF
>-|TRBJ2-3|TRBV6-6|-|11
TGTGCCAGCAGAGGGAGGGATACGCAGTATTTT
CASRGRDTQYF
>TRBD1|TRBJ1-6|TRBV6-5|-|16
TGTGCCAGCAGTTACTCGAGGACAGGGAAAAATTCACCCCTCCACTTT
CASSYSRTGKNSPLHF
>-|TRBJ2-7|TRBV11-2|-|12
TGTGCCAGCAGCTTAGACGGGAGCGAGCAGTACTTC
CASSLDGSEQYF
>-|TRBJ2-3|TRBV11-2|few|14
TGTGCCAGCAGCTTAGTTCAGAATACAGATACGCAGTATTTT
CASSLVQNTDTQYF
>-|TRBJ1-1|TRBV6-5|-|14
TGTGCCAGCAGTTATCAGGGCGCGAACACTGAAGCTTTCTTT
CASSYQGANTEAFF
>TRBD1|TRBJ1-2|TRBV5-1|-|14
TGCGCCAGCAGCTTGGGGACAGGGGTCTATGGCTACACCTTC
CASSLGTGVYGYTF
>TRBD2|TRBJ2-2|TRBV4-3|-|16
TGCGCCAGCAGCCAAGTAGCGGGGGGAGGCACCGGGGAGCTGTTTTTT
CASSQVAGGGTGELFF
>-|TRBJ2-2|TRBV30|-|14
TGTGCCTGGAGCCCTTCCGGGTTCTGGGGGGAGCTGTTTTTT
CAWSPSGFWGELFF
>TRBD1|TRBJ2-3|TRBV30|-|14
TGTGCCTGGAGTGGGGAGACAGGGGCGGATACGCAGTATTTT
CAWSGETGADTQYF
>TRBD1|TRBJ2-7|TRBV5-1|-|14
TGCGCCAGCAGCTCCTGGACAGGGACCTACGAGCAGTACTTC
CASSSWTGTYEQYF
>TRBD1|TRBJ2-5|TRBV5-6|few|16
TGTGCCAGCAGTGGAAAGGGACAGGGCATACAAGAGACCCAGTACTTC
CASSGKGQGIQETQYF
>-|TRBJ1-6|TRBV7-9|few|15
TGTGCCAGCAGCTCAACGTTCACCCCGGATTCACCCCTCCACTTT
CASSSTFTPDSPLHF
>-|TRBJ2-5|TRBV5-1|-|14
TGCGCCAGCAGCGATACGAGAGGAGGGGAGACCCAGTACTTC
CASSDTRGGETQYF